The 30 T cell receptor beta chains presented below share a single source sample, sequenced in a study of shared clonotypes between healthy human individuals. Some clones are missing from TCRdb's copy, which holds only in-frame ones; the method was immunoSEQ multiplex PCR. In the table there are roughly 2,500,000 clones, 93% of which are singletons. Material: naive CD4+ T cells from PBMCs. Subset of the sample: CD45RA+ positively selected. The receptors here all came from a man aged 18-30 years in good health. Some clones in this sample may be carry-over from other donors' samples.

The CDR3 loop reads CASSQGVTLTYQPQHF. In DNA, the CDR3 is TGCGCCAGCAGCCAAGGGGTAACTTTGACCTATCAGCCCCAGCATTTT. The rearrangement joins TRBV4-1 to TRBJ1-5, with D uncertain. The CDR3 length is 16 residues. Germline V CDR1 and CDR2: MGHRA, YSYEKL. With 1 base removed from V and 5 bases from J, the gap between germline ends came to 15 bases.

The chain recombines TRBV5-1 with TRBJ1-2; D perhaps matches TRBD1 (5 bases). CDR3 length: 13 amino acids. V was cut by 4 bases and J by 8 bases, with 15 bases left in between. Germline lookup yields CDR1 SGHRS and CDR2 YFSETQ. DNA of the CDR3: TGCGCCAGCAGCCCCTTGGGGGATGAAGGCTACACCTTC. It specifies CASSPLGDEGYTF.

This CDR3 is CASTYSGSGYEQFF. In nucleotides, the CDR3 is TGTGCCAGTACCTACAGCGGGAGTGGGTATGAGCAGTTCTTC. V and J are TRBV19 and TRBJ2-1, with 8 bases that match TRBD2. The CDR3 totals 14 residues. Germline V lookup: CDR1 LNHDA, CDR2 SQIVND (reference sequence). The V gene end was trimmed by 7 bases and the J gene end by 8 bases; junction bases not matched to a gene: 10.

The chain couples TRBV7-8 to TRBJ1-5, with D maybe TRBD1 (5 bases). Looked up from germline, CDR1 is SGHVS and CDR2 is FQNEAQ. V was cut by 0 bases and J by 0 bases, with 9 bases left in between. There are 16 residues in the CDR3. CDR3 loop: CASSLAGAYSNQPQHF. The CDR3 DNA reads as TGTGCCAGCAGCTTAGCAGGGGCGTATAGCAATCAGCCCCAGCATTTT.

The CDR3 protein is CASSRLPGQGTGSTEAFF. DNA of the CDR3: TGTGCCAGCAGCCGACTCCCGGGACAGGGGACAGGTAGCACTGAAGCTTTCTTT. V gene TRBV28 combines with J gene TRBJ1-1; 10 positions match TRBD1. Germline CDR1 reads MDHEN; CDR2 reads SYDVKM. CDR3 length: 18 amino acids. The V segment lost 6 bases and the J segment 4 bases; nucleotides outside the gene matches: 17.

The J gene is TRBJ2-7, the V gene TRBV5-1; 10 bases map to TRBD2. CDR1 is SGHRS and CDR2 is YFSETQ in the germline V gene. V gave up 4 bases and J gave up 3 bases; unmatched junction bases: 10. The CDR3 length is 16 residues. The CDR3 DNA is TGCGCCAGCAGCATGACTAGCGGGCGACCCGACTACGAGCAGTACTTC. Translating gives CASSMTSGRPDYEQYF.

The V gene is TRBV6-5, the J gene TRBJ1-2; D call uncertain. Germline assignment: CDR1 MNHEY and CDR2 SVGAGI. V lost 2 bases and J lost 8, with 12 bases in between. This CDR3 region has 13 residues. The CDR3 nucleotides are TGTGCCAGCAGTTACCTCTCTAGCGACGGCTACACCTTC. It translates to CASSYLSSDGYTF.

V and J are TRBV7-8 and TRBJ2-7; D remains unclear. V gave up 3 bases and J gave up 6 bases, with 6 bases separating them. Germline lookup yields CDR1 SGHVS and CDR2 FQNEAQ. This CDR3 has 11 residues. DNA of the CDR3: TGTGCCAGCAGCTTGATCGGCGAGCAGTACTTC. As protein: CASSLIGEQYF.

The chain employs TRBV28 and TRBJ2-7, with 11 positions matching TRBD2. The CDR3 covers 16 residues. Germline CDR1 is MDHEN and CDR2 is SYDVKM. J gave up 0 bases and V 3 bases, and 4 bases lay outside the gene matches. DNA for the CDR3: TGTGCCAGCAGTTTTAGACTAGCGGGGAACTCCTACGAGCAGTACTTC. Its translation is CASSFRLAGNSYEQYF.

The genes are TRBV29-1 and TRBJ2-7, with TRBD1 identical over 7 bases. The CDR3 has 14 amino acids. V was clipped by 7 bases and J by 2 bases; unmatched bases: 11. Germline lookup yields CDR1 SQVTM and CDR2 ANQGSEA. The CDR3 nucleotides are TGCAGCGCTTCGACAGGGTTGGTGGCCTACGAGCAGTACTTC. Its translation is CSASTGLVAYEQYF.

This clone was detected a few times. The chain joins TRBV2 to TRBJ1-2, with unresolved D. The CDR3 spans 14 residues. The V end was cut by 0 bases, the J end by 0 bases, with 5 bases between. Germline lookup yields CDR1 SNHLY and CDR2 FYNNEI. The CDR3 is CASSEALANYGYTF. CDR3 in DNA: TGTGCCAGCAGTGAAGCGCTGGCTAACTATGGCTACACCTTC. The full variable domain, completed using reference TRBV2 and TRBJ1-2, is EPEVTQTPSHQVTQMGQEVILRCVPISNHLYFYWYRQILGQKVEFLVSFYNNEISEKSEIFDDQFSVERPDGSNFTLKIRSTKLEDSAMYFCASSEALANYGYTFGSGTRLTVV.

V and J are TRBV5-8 and TRBJ2-5; 8 nucleotides agree with TRBD1. V lost 3 bases to trimming and J lost 5 bases; unmatched junction nucleotides: 12. CDR1 and CDR2 from the germline V gene are SGHTS and YDEGEE. The length of the CDR3 is 16 residues. CDR3 loop: CASSWGQATRSETQYF. Here the CDR3 DNA reads TGTGCCAGCAGCTGGGGACAGGCCACAAGGTCGGAGACCCAGTACTTC. Using reference TRBV5-8 and TRBJ2-5 for the parts outside the CDR3, the full variable domain is EAGVTQSPTHLIKTRGQQATLRCSPISGHTSVYWYQQALGLGLQFLLWYDEGEERNRGNFPPRFSGRQFPNYSSELNVNALELEDSALYLCASSWGQATRSETQYFGPGTRLLVL.

The chain uses TRBV18 and TRBJ2-2; 7 positions match TRBD2. Unmatched junction bases numbered 3, after V lost 2 bases and J lost 3 bases. Germline V CDR1 and CDR2: KGHSH, LQKENI. There are 15 residues in the CDR3. The CDR3 nucleotides are TGTGCCAGCTCACCAAATGCGGGGGACACCGGGGAGCTGTTTTTT. The encoded protein is CASSPNAGDTGELFF.

A remark on this clone: This sample includes further DNA sequences coding for the same CDR3. This sequence joins TRBV5-1 and TRBJ2-1; D could derive from TRBD1 or TRBD2 (7 bases each). V was trimmed by 3 bases and J by 3 bases, leaving 13 bases between them. Germline V gene sequence: CDR1 SGHRS, CDR2 YFSETQ. The CDR3 length is 15 residues. In DNA form, the CDR3 reads TGCGCCAGCAGCTCCCAGGGGGGGGGCTACAATGAGCAGTTCTTC. Protein sequence: CASSSQGGGYNEQFF.

V gene TRBV6-6 combines with J gene TRBJ2-5; D not resolved. The end of the DNA fits TRBJ2-7 better, so the J call may be wrong. Germline V CDR1 and CDR2: MNHNY, SVGAGI (reference sequence). The CDR3 spans 13 residues. CDR3 DNA sequence: TGTGCCAGCAGTTACGACTCTTCCTACGAGCAGTACTTC. Its protein is CASSYDSSYEQYF.

V usage is TRBV5-1 and J usage is TRBJ2-3, with 8 bases identical to TRBD1. The germline V gene encodes CDR1 SGHRS and CDR2 YFSETQ. The V gene end was trimmed by 3 bases and the J gene end by 1 base; junction bases not matched to a gene: 4. The CDR3 is made up of 15 amino acids. This chain's CDR3 is CASSWGTGRTDTQYF. DNA for the CDR3: TGCGCCAGCAGCTGGGGGACAGGCCGCACAGATACGCAGTATTTT.

The genes are TRBV6-5 and TRBJ2-5; 7 nucleotides align to TRBD2. Judging by the DNA end, TRBJ2-7 fits better; the J call may be wrong. Germline-derived CDR1 and CDR2 are MNHEY and SVGAGI. This CDR3 has 16 residues. CDR3 protein: CASSYSLNTGGYEQYF. CDR3 DNA: TGTGCCAGCAGTTACTCGTTAAATACGGGGGGCTACGAGCAGTACTTC.

The genes are TRBV5-4 and TRBJ2-1; a possible D gene is TRBD1 (6 bases). Looked up from germline, CDR1 is SGHNT and CDR2 is YYREEE (reference sequence). V dropped 3 bases and J dropped 9 bases, with 19 bases sitting between them. The CDR3 is made up of 15 amino acids. The CDR3 reads CASSSGDTTPVEQFF. The DNA for the CDR3 is TGTGCCAGCAGCTCCGGGGACACGACTCCTGTTGAGCAGTTCTTC.

The rearrangement joins TRBV6-1 to TRBJ2-7; 7 nucleotides match TRBD2. The CDR3 sequence is 15 residues long. The trim removed 7 bases at V and 3 bases at J, leaving 12 bases unmatched. From germline, CDR1 is MNHNS and CDR2 SASEGT. As DNA, the CDR3 is TGTGCCAGCAACGCCCGCCTCGGGACTAACTACGAGCAGTACTTC. As protein: CASNARLGTNYEQYF.

The V call is TRBV28, the J call TRBJ1-4, with D tentatively TRBD1 (5 bases). With 6 bases removed from V and 4 bases from J, the gap between germline ends came to 15 bases. This CDR3 comprises 15 residues. The V gene's germline CDR1 is MDHEN and CDR2 SYDVKM. Written as DNA, the CDR3 is TGTGCCAGCAGCCCCGGGGGGGACTTTAATGAAAAACTGTTTTTT. It is translated as CASSPGGDFNEKLFF.

The chain combines TRBV28 with TRBJ2-6; 11 bases fit TRBD2. The CDR3 has 17 amino acids. Germline V lookup: CDR1 MDHEN, CDR2 SYDVKM. Trimming cost V 5 bases and J 4 bases; bases outside gene matches: 7. Here the CDR3 DNA reads TGTGCCAGCAGTATCCCGGGACTAGCGGCCGGGGCCAACGTCCTGACTTTC. Its protein product is CASSIPGLAAGANVLTF.

The chain joins TRBV7-2 to TRBJ2-3; D perhaps matches TRBD1 (5 bases). This CDR3 spans 16 amino acids. CDR1 is SGHTA, CDR2 FQGNSA, per germline. V was clipped by 8 bases and J by 3 bases, with 21 bases between them. CDR3 sequence: CASRSLGQGVTDTQYF. In DNA, the CDR3 is TGTGCCAGCCGATCCTTGGGGCAGGGCGTGACAGATACGCAGTATTTT.

The genes are TRBV27 and TRBJ2-7; 9 bases line up with TRBD1. V gave up 5 bases and J gave up 2 bases; unmatched junction bases: 7. Germline CDR1 and CDR2: MNHEY and SMNVEV (reference sequence). This CDR3 region has 15 residues. CDR3: CASSKGTGNTYEQYF. CDR3 nucleotide sequence: TGTGCCAGCAGTAAAGGGACAGGGAACACCTACGAGCAGTACTTC.

A note on this clone: Other DNA sequences within the sample encode an identical CDR3. The rearrangement joins TRBV5-1 to TRBJ2-5; 12 positions match TRBD1. This CDR3 comprises 14 residues. After removal of 4 bases from V and 5 bases from J, the junction contained 3 bases not matched to a gene. The germline V gene has CDR1 SGHRS and CDR2 YFSETQ. The CDR3 sequence: CASSGGTGGETQYF. The CDR3 nucleotides read TGCGCCAGCAGCGGCGGGACAGGGGGCGAGACCCAGTACTTC.

The chain recombines TRBV19 with TRBJ1-3, with D perhaps matching TRBD1 (6 bases). Trimming removed 6 bases at V and 0 bases at J, with 15 bases between. The CDR3 sequence is 16 residues long. Germline assignment: CDR1 LNHDA and CDR2 SQIVND (reference sequence). CDR3 DNA: TGTGCCAGTAGCCATGACAGGCCCCACTCTGGAAACACCATATATTTT. The encoded protein is CASSHDRPHSGNTIYF.

The chain joins TRBV7-2 to TRBJ2-7, with TRBD1 as a possible D gene (6 bases). This CDR3 has 14 residues. Trimming took off 5 bases at V and 0 bases at J, with 11 bases between the two ends. The V gene's germline CDR1 is SGHTA and CDR2 FQGNSA. The CDR3 here is CASSTQGLSYEQYF. For the CDR3, the DNA is TGTGCCAGCAGCACCCAGGGGCTCTCCTACGAGCAGTACTTC.

The CDR3 region has the DNA TGTGCCTGGAGTGTAACTGGGGGCGCATACAATGAGCAGTTCTTC. It yields the protein CAWSVTGGAYNEQFF. The rearrangement uses TRBV30 and TRBJ2-1; D is possibly TRBD1 (6 bases). Germline V gene lookup returns CDR1 GTSNPN and CDR2 SVGIG (reference sequence). Trimming cost V 0 bases and J 4 bases, with 13 bases left between them. This CDR3 spans 15 amino acids.

The CDR3 loop reads CASSPRTPNIQYF. CDR3 DNA: TGTGCCAGCAGCCCACGGACCCCCAACATTCAGTACTTC. The chain recombines TRBV5-6 with TRBJ2-4; D not resolved. Germline V gives CDR1 SGHDT, CDR2 YYEEEE. The CDR3 is 13 residues long. V was clipped by 4 bases and J by 7 bases, with 12 bases between them. The full variable domain, in which reference TRBV5-6 and TRBJ2-4 provide the parts outside the CDR3, is DAGVTQSPTHLIKTRGQQVTLRCSPKSGHDTVSWYQQALGQGPQFIFQYYEEEERQRGNFPDRFSGHQFPNYSSELNVNALLLGDSALYLCASSPRTPNIQYFGAGTRLSVL.

The gene calls are TRBV19 and TRBJ2-5; possible D gene TRBD1, 5 bases. The V gene lost 6 bases and the J gene lost 5 bases, with 13 bases spanning the gap. The CDR3 sequence is 13 residues long. Per germline, CDR1 LNHDA and CDR2 SQIVND (reference sequence). The CDR3 is CASRRGAGETQYF. The DNA of the CDR3 is TGTGCCAGTAGAAGGGGCGCCGGGGAGACCCAGTACTTC.

The chain joins TRBV27 to TRBJ2-1, with TRBD2 matching over 11 bases. Germline CDR1 reads MNHEY; CDR2 reads SMNVEV (reference sequence). The CDR3 extends over 17 amino acids. J was trimmed by 3 bases and V by 6 bases; bases with no gene match: 10. CDR3 region: CASSPRRTSGLYNEQFF. For the CDR3, the DNA is TGTGCCAGCAGCCCACGCAGGACTAGCGGGCTCTACAATGAGCAGTTCTTC.